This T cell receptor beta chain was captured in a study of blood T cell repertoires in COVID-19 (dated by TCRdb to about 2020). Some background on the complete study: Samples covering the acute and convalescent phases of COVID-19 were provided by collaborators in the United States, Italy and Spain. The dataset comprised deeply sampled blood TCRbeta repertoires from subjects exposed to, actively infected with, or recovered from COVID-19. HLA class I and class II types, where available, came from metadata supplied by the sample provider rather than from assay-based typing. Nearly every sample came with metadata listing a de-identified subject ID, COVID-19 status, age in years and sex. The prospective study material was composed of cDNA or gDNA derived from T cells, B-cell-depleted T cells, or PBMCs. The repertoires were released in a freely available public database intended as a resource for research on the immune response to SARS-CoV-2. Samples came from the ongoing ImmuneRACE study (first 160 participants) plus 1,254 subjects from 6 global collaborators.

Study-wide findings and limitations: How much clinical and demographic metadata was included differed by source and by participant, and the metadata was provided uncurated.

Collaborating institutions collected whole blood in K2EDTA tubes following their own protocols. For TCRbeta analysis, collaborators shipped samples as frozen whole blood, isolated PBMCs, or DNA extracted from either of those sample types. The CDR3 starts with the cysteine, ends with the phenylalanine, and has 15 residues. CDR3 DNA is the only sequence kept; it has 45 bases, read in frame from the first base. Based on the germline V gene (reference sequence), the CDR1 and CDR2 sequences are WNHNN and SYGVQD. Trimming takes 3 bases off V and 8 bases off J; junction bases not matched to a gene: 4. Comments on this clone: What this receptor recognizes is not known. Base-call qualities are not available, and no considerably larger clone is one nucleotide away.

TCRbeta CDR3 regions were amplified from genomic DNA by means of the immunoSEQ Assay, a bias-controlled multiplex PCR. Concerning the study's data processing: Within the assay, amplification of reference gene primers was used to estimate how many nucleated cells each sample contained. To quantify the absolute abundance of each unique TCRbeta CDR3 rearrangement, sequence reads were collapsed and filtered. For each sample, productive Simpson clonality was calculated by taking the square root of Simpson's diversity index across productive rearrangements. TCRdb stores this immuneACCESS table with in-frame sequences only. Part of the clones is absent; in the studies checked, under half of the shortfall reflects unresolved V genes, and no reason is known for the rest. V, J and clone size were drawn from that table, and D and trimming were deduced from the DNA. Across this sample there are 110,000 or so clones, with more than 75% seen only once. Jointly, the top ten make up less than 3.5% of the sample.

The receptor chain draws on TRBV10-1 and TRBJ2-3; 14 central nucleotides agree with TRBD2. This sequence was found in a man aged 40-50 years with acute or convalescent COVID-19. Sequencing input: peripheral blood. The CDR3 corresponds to CASSDIGLAGGTQYF. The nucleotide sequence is TGCGCCAGCAGTGATATAGGACTAGCGGGAGGTACGCAGTATTTT.